This T cell receptor (beta chain) emerged from a study of shared clonotypes between healthy human individuals (dated by TCRdb to the early 2020s). Concerning the study at large: Three men and a couple of women, aged 18 to 49 years, made up the cohort. For each donor, CD4 naive and CD4 memory were each run on three plates, CD8 naive on two plates, and CD8 memory on one plate. The study deeply sequenced blood TCR repertoires of five healthy adults to estimate repertoire size and the extent of clonotype sharing between individuals. To increase sequencing depth and limit assay-specific biases, different laboratories used diverse techniques to prepare libraries and sequence TCR repertoires. Each donor's leukapheresis produced roughly between roughly 0.85 and 10 billion PBMCs.

About this clone itself: No cognate antigen has been identified for it. Qualities for individual bases were not recorded, and no much larger clone is one base off.

For the CD8 naive samples, CD45RO-negative cells were positively selected for CCR7, yielding a CD45RA+CCR7+ population from which TemRA cells were excluded. The donors were healthy, HIV-negative adults with no recently reported acute infections or vaccinations. All donors were Caucasian adults living in Nashville, Tennessee, USA. After blood collection by leukapheresis, PBMCs were isolated using Ficoll-Histopaque density gradient centrifugation and then cryopreserved in the vapor phase of liquid nitrogen. Analytical flow cytometry was used to check the purity and quantity of each magnetically sorted T cell population. Genomic DNA was isolated from each sorted fraction and quantified by UV absorbance on a Nanodrop 2000c. TCR CDR3 regions were amplified from genomic DNA by multiplex PCR using the deep immunoSEQ assay. Extracted genomic DNA from each cell subset was spread evenly across all wells of several immunoSEQ 96-well plates, with each plate serving as a replicate. For sorted subsets, each replicate PCR was loaded with roughly 200 ng genomic DNA, equivalent to 25,000 to 35,000 T cell genomes. The purified libraries were quantified using a Qubit 3.0 fluorometer, sized with a Bioanalyzer 2100, and then quantified again using the KAPA Library Quantification kit. Each immunoSEQ 96-well plate was sequenced on its own single-read 150-cycle Illumina NextSeq 550 flow cell. Per the original workflow: Because the immunoSEQ output held only junctional sequences and lacked quality scores, the filtering could not match the filtering applied to full-length reads. Sequences were annotated with PyIR, a Python wrapper for IgBLAST v1.9, and V/J genes and CDR3 were assigned using IMGT germline references. Reads with weak V/J assignments (E-value above 1e-6), missing CDR3, stop codons, out-of-frame junctions, or ambiguous translated residues were removed. V3J clonotypes were defined by identical inferred V gene, J gene, and CDR3 amino acid sequence. Percentage overlap between repertoires was computed as shared unique clonotypes divided by the size of the smaller repertoire. Richness of each repertoire was evaluated using RTK rarefaction, the Chao1 estimator, and Recon v2.1 estimates of unobserved clonotypes. OLGA was used to compute generation probabilities for all TCRbeta clonotypes that the gDNA method yielded from several donors. As stored in TCRdb, this immuneACCESS dataset retains in-frame rearrangements with V and J assigned. A fraction of the clones does not appear; measured against another copy, unresolved V genes explain less than half of the discrepancy, and the remainder lacks a known reason. V and J calls plus clone size are reproduced from that table; the DNA served to infer D and trimming. Present in this sample are about 820,000 clones, more than 85% of which were seen just once. The ten largest make up less than 25% of the sample.

Broader findings and caveats from the paper: Clonotypes shared by all four sorted-subset donors showed higher generation probabilities than non-shared clonotypes. Naive subsets generally had larger estimated clonotype richness than memory subsets did. Based on pairwise subsampling, the degree of clonotype sharing among donors was expected to be affected by sequencing depth. When a handful of donors were compared, the shared fraction of clonotypes was roughly 4.8% for naive CD4, 3.5% to 4% for naive CD8, more than 2% for memory CD4, and 0.35% to 0.4% for memory CD8. Sampling was restricted to blood, and TCR repertoires in tissue are likely to differ from TCR repertoires in blood. Rarefaction of sorted-subset datasets indicated incomplete sequencing despite the large sequencing depth. Because the study included only a small number of donors, the genetic and exposure-history diversity represented was limited.

The clonotype originates from a man in his thirties or forties in good health. The sequenced sample was naive CD8+ T cells sorted from blood. The cell subset or site label of this sample denotes: CD45RA+CCR7+.

CDR3 loop: CASSLSAGGYNEQFF. The sequenced DNA is TGTGCCAGCAGCTTATCGGCTGGCGGTTACAATGAGCAGTTCTTC. The rearranged segments are TRBV11-1 and TRBJ2-1; no D gene call is confident. From the cysteine through the phenylalanine, the CDR3 covers 15 amino acids. The CDR3 DNA has 45 bases and is translated from base 1. A distance of 12 bases separates the germline ends of V and J, which lose 2 bases and 4 bases respectively. Per the germline V gene (reference sequence), SGHAT is the CDR1 and FQDESV is the CDR2.